The 18 T cell receptor beta chains in this list originate from one sample, sequenced in a study of OX40 agonist ivuxolimab in advanced cancers. Here immunoSEQ multiplex PCR was the method, and the copy in TCRdb shows in-frame clones only, minus some. The sample holds around 83,000 clones, 65% to 85% seen once. The sample consisted of CD4+ or CD8+ T cells sorted from blood, taken in a trial of the OX40 agonist ivuxolimab. These receptors all stem from an adult with an advanced solid tumor such as melanoma, head and neck, liver or kidney cancer.

V is TRBV18 and J is TRBJ1-2; D may be TRBD1 (6 bases). V shed 3 bases and J shed 5 bases, with 13 bases lying between them. This CDR3 comprises 14 residues. The germline CDR1 and CDR2 sequences are KGHSH and LQKENI. The CDR3 DNA is TGTGCCAGCTCACCCCCCACAGGGCGGTATGGCTACACCTTC. Its protein is CASSPPTGRYGYTF.

The chain links TRBV30 to TRBJ2-1; D perhaps matches TRBD2 (5 bases). CDR1 and CDR2 from the germline V gene are GTSNPN and SVGIG (reference sequence). This CDR3 is built from 13 residues. V was cut by 7 bases and J by 6 bases, with 16 bases left in between. The DNA for the CDR3 is TGTGCCTCCACCCGGGATCCTTTCAATGAGCAGTTCTTC. Translation gives CASTRDPFNEQFF.

The chain couples TRBV5-8 to TRBJ2-7; possibly TRBD1 or TRBD2 for D (5 bases each). The V gene's germline CDR1 is SGHTS and CDR2 YDEGEE. The CDR3 is 15 amino acids. V shed 4 bases and J shed 6 bases, with 20 bases lying between them. The CDR3 nucleotides are TGTGCCAGCAGCCCACCCGTCGGGGACCCAGGCGAGCAGTACTTC. Amino acid sequence: CASSPPVGDPGEQYF.

V and J are TRBV7-9 and TRBJ1-6; no reliable D call. Germline lookup yields CDR1 SEHNR and CDR2 FQNEAQ (reference sequence). This CDR3 region has 14 residues. V was trimmed by 5 bases and J by 10 bases, leaving 15 bases between them. The DNA of the CDR3 is TGTGCCAGCAGCACGCTAGGGTCGGAATCACCCCTCCACTTT. It is translated as CASSTLGSESPLHF. The variable domain in full, with the rest retrieved from reference TRBV7-9 and TRBJ1-6, is DTGVSQNPRHKITKRGQNVTFRCDPISEHNRLYWYRQTLGQGPEFLTYFQNEAQLEKSRLLSDRFSAERPKGSFSTLEIQRTEQGDSAMYLCASSTLGSESPLHFGNGTRLTVT.

This clone was seen a few times. J is TRBJ1-1 and V is TRBV11-2; D not certain. V was trimmed by 5 bases and J by 0 bases, leaving 13 bases between them. This CDR3 has 15 amino acids. CDR1 and CDR2 from the germline V gene are SGHAT and FQNNGV. CDR3 in DNA: TGTGCCAGCAGCCTCCGCAGCCTTTTGAACACTGAAGCTTTCTTT. Amino acid sequence: CASSLRSLLNTEAFF.

V and J are TRBV5-4 and TRBJ2-1; TRBD2 matches at 7 bases. Trimming took 3 bases from V and 2 from J; bases not matched to a gene: 8. The germline V gene encodes CDR1 SGHNT and CDR2 YYREEE (reference sequence). The CDR3 runs to 16 residues. The CDR3: CASSSWTRTPYNEQFF. The CDR3 DNA follows: TGTGCCAGCAGCTCTTGGACTAGGACTCCCTACAATGAGCAGTTCTTC.

The chain combines TRBV5-4 with TRBJ2-1, with TRBD2 matching over 12 bases. In germline, CDR1 is SGHNT, CDR2 YYREEE (reference sequence). V lost 3 bases and J lost 10; bases outside the gene matches: 11. The CDR3 totals 16 residues. CDR3 residues: CASSSGLAGSWGEQFF. CDR3 nucleotides: TGTGCCAGCAGCTCCGGACTAGCGGGATCATGGGGAGAGCAGTTCTTC.

The sample holds a few counts of this clone. The chain employs TRBV4-2 and TRBJ2-5; 9 bases match TRBD2. This CDR3 is built from 14 residues. Germline V CDR1 and CDR2: LGHNA, YNFKEQ. V dropped 1 base and J dropped 9; count of bases not matched to a gene: 6. The CDR3 region has the DNA TGTGCCAGCAGCCAAGGGCGGGGGGGGGCGGCCCAGTACTTC. It is translated as CASSQGRGGAAQYF.

The CDR3 nucleotides read TGTGCCTGGAGTGTCCAGGGTGGTTCGGAGACCCAGTACTTC. Translated: CAWSVQGGSETQYF. The gene calls are TRBV30 and TRBJ2-5; D possibly corresponds to TRBD1 (5 bases). V was shortened by 0 bases and J by 5 bases, with 13 bases between the two germline ends. In germline, CDR1 is GTSNPN, CDR2 SVGIG (reference sequence). The CDR3 length is 14 residues. Together with reference TRBV30 and TRBJ2-5, the CDR3 gives the full variable domain: SQTIHQWPATLVQPVGSPLSLECTVEGTSNPNLYWYRQAAGRGLQLLFYSVGIGQISSEVPQNLSASRPQDRQFILSSKKLLLSDSGFYLCAWSVQGGSETQYFGPGTRLLVL.

The chain couples TRBV19 to TRBJ2-7; tentatively, D is TRBD1 (5 bases). V lost 5 bases, J lost 5 bases, and 13 bases lay in between. This CDR3 is 13 amino acids long. Per the germline V gene, CDR1 is LNHDA and CDR2 is SQIVND (reference sequence). CDR3 DNA sequence: TGTGCCAGTAGTGCCCGGACACTCGACGAGCAGTACTTC. It translates to CASSARTLDEQYF. Drawing the rest from reference TRBV19 and TRBJ2-7, the complete variable domain is DGGITQSPKYLFRKEGQNVTLSCEQNLNHDAMYWYRQDPGQGLRLIYYSQIVNDFQKGDIAEGYSVSREKKESFPLTVTSAQKNPTAFYLCASSARTLDEQYFGPGTRLTVT.

The rearrangement uses TRBV6-5 and TRBJ2-6; D unclear. The germline V gene encodes CDR1 MNHEY and CDR2 SVGAGI. The CDR3 has 13 amino acids. V lost 6 bases to trimming and J lost 4 bases, with 7 bases between them. The CDR3 region has the DNA TGTGCCAGCAGCCCTATGGGGGCCAACGTCCTGACTTTC. Its translation: CASSPMGANVLTF.

The CDR3 DNA is TGTGCCTGGAAGCAGGGGGCGGGAAACACCATATATTTT. Translating it yields CAWKQGAGNTIYF. This chain joins TRBV30 and TRBJ1-3, with 8 positions matching TRBD1. The junction had 3 bases not matched to a gene; V was cut back by 4 bases and J by 4 bases. The length of the CDR3 is 13 residues. Looked up from germline, CDR1 is GTSNPN and CDR2 is SVGIG (reference sequence). Filled out from reference TRBV30 and TRBJ1-3, the complete variable domain reads SQTIHQWPATLVQPVGSPLSLECTVEGTSNPNLYWYRQAAGRGLQLLFYSVGIGQISSEVPQNLSASRPQDRQFILSSKKLLLSDSGFYLCAWKQGAGNTIYFGEGSWLTVV.

This clone appeared a single time. V and J are TRBV6-6 and TRBJ2-7, with D unclear. This CDR3 contains 12 residues. Looked up from germline, CDR1 is MNHNY and CDR2 is SVGAGI (reference sequence). V shed 2 bases and J shed 9 bases, with 11 bases lying between them. The CDR3: CASSYENARQYF. The CDR3 nucleotides are TGTGCCAGCAGTTACGAAAACGCGCGGCAGTACTTC.

The rearrangement joins TRBV6-1 to TRBJ2-4; D not certain. The CDR3 covers 15 residues. V lost 4 bases and J 1 base, leaving 11 bases between the germline ends. Germline CDR1 is MNHNS and CDR2 is SASEGT. The CDR3 bases are TGTGCCAGCAGTGCCTCGTGGGGTGCCAAAAACATTCAGTACTTC. Translation gives CASSASWGAKNIQYF.

The rearrangement links TRBV19 to TRBJ1-2, with D unresolved. CDR3 size: 13 residues. The V gene's germline CDR1 is LNHDA and CDR2 SQIVND (reference sequence). V was trimmed by 6 bases and J by 2 bases, leaving 10 bases between them. CDR3 nucleotide sequence: TGTGCCAGTAGACCCGCCCCCAACTATGGCTACACCTTC. Residues: CASRPAPNYGYTF.

The chain couples TRBV18 to TRBJ2-7, with D perhaps matching TRBD2 (6 bases). The ends were cut back, 1 base at V and 5 bases at J, with 12 bases in the middle. Germline CDR1 KGHSH, CDR2 LQKENI. The CDR3 has 14 residues. CDR3 protein: CASSPLDGGDEQYF. CDR3 sequence (DNA): TGTGCCAGCTCACCACTCGACGGCGGGGACGAGCAGTACTTC.

The V gene is TRBV18, the J gene TRBJ2-5, with D hard to call. This CDR3 has 13 residues. The germline CDR1 and CDR2 sequences are KGHSH and LQKENI. Trimming removed 5 bases at V and 3 bases at J, with 10 bases between. The CDR3 DNA follows: TGTGCCAGCTCAACCTCACTCGAAGAGACCCAGTACTTC. This gives the protein CASSTSLEETQYF.

The gene calls are TRBV14 and TRBJ2-1; TRBD1 aligns across 10 bases. J lost 4 bases, V lost 4 bases, and 10 bases had no gene match. The CDR3 is 17 residues long. The germline CDR1 and CDR2 sequences are SGHDN and FVKESK. The CDR3, as DNA: TGTGCCAGCAGCCGAGTATATATGGGACAGGGGTACAATGAGCAGTTCTTC. This gives the protein CASSRVYMGQGYNEQFF.